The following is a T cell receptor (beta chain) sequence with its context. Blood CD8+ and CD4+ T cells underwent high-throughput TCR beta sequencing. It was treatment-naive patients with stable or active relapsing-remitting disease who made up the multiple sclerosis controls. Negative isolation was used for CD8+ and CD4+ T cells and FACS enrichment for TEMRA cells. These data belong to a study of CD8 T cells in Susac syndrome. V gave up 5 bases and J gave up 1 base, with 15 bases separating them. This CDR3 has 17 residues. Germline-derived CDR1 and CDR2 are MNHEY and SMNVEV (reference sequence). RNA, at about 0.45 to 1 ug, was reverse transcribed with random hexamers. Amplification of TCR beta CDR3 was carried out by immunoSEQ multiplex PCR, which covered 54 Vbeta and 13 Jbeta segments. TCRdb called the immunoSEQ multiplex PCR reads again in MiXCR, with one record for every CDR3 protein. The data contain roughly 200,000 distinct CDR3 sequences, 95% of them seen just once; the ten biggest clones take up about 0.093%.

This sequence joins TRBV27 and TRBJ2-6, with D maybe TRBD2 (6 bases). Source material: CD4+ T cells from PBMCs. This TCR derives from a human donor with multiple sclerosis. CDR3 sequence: CASSPPSAGSGANVLTF. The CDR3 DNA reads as TGTGCCAGCAGTCCTCCCTCCGCGGGGTCTGGGGCCAACGTCCTGACTTTC.